The 25 T cell receptor beta chains given below trace back to one sample, sequenced in a study of radiation and T cells in renal cell carcinoma. Libraries were prepared by immunoSEQ multiplex PCR; TCRdb keeps only in-frame clonotypes and omits some of them. The table shows some 130,000 clones, with 81% occurring only once. The time point denotes: blood 2 weeks post-SBRT. Treatment given: 15 Gy SBRT to primary tumor, nephrectomy 4 weeks later. This specimen consisted of blood, obtained from a patient whose treatment included radiotherapy and nephrectomy. The source of these receptors is a woman between 55 and 75 years old with renal cell carcinoma.

This clone was seen more than once but under ten times. The gene calls are TRBV5-1 and TRBJ1-4; D gene uncertain. Germline assignment: CDR1 SGHRS and CDR2 YFSETQ. CDR3 size: 15 residues. V was trimmed by 1 base and J by 0 bases, leaving 7 bases between them. The CDR3 DNA sequence: TGCGCCAGCAGCTTGAATATACCAACTAATGAAAAACTGTTTTTT. Its translation is CASSLNIPTNEKLFF.

The chain recombines TRBV2 with TRBJ1-1; no reliable D call. Germline CDR1 SNHLY, CDR2 FYNNEI. Trimming shortened V by 6 bases and J by 0 bases, and 11 bases separated the two germline ends. This CDR3 has 14 residues. CDR3 loop: CASRLRHVNTEAFF. CDR3 nucleotides: TGTGCCAGCAGACTGAGACACGTGAACACTGAAGCTTTCTTT.

V and J are TRBV19 and TRBJ2-6, with D possibly being TRBD1 (6 bases). The ends were cut back, 7 bases at V and 1 base at J, with 14 bases in the middle. CDR1 and CDR2 from the germline V gene are LNHDA and SQIVND (reference sequence). The CDR3 extends over 16 amino acids. The CDR3 nucleotides read TGTGCCAGTATGACCAGGGGTAATTCTGGGGCCAACGTCCTGACTTTC. Protein: CASMTRGNSGANVLTF.

The chain uses TRBV9 and TRBJ2-1, with 9 bases identical to TRBD2. The CDR3 sequence is 16 residues long. The ends lost 3 bases at V and 0 bases at J; junction bases unmatched: 4. Germline CDR1 and CDR2: SGDLS and YYNGEE. In DNA, the CDR3 is TGTGCCAGCAGCGAGACTAGCGGAAGCTCCTACAATGAGCAGTTCTTC. It codes for CASSETSGSSYNEQFF.

The chain couples TRBV12-5 to TRBJ2-7; D gene ambiguous. V lost 7 bases and J lost 2, with 9 bases in between. The length of the CDR3 is 12 residues. CDR1 is LGHNT and CDR2 is FRNRAP in the germline V gene. CDR3 in DNA: TGTGCTAGTGCGCTAGAAACCTACGAGCAGTACTTC. Translated, it gives CASALETYEQYF.

This clone was picked up a small number of times. CDR3 sequence reads: CASSPENTEAFF. The CDR3 DNA follows: TGCGCCAGCAGCCCAGAGAACACTGAAGCTTTCTTT. The chain joins TRBV5-1 to TRBJ1-1; D is unclear. The CDR3 is 12 amino acids. Germline CDR1 is SGHRS and CDR2 is YFSETQ. Trimming took off 4 bases at V and 1 base at J, with 5 bases between the two ends.

The chain uses TRBV5-1 and TRBJ1-3; D remains ambiguous. Germline loops: CDR1 SGHRS, CDR2 YFSETQ. The V end was cut by 4 bases, the J end by 0 bases, with 26 bases between. This CDR3 spans 20 amino acids. CDR3 protein: CASSLTLRTIDGVSGNTIYF. The CDR3 bases are TGCGCCAGCAGCCTAACTCTCCGGACCATCGACGGGGTCTCTGGAAACACCATATATTTT.

The chain is built from TRBV28 and TRBJ2-7; D assignment may be TRBD1 or TRBD2 (7 bases each). V was pared by 8 bases and J by 3 bases, with 20 bases between. This CDR3 region has 15 residues. Germline V lookup: CDR1 MDHEN, CDR2 SYDVKM. CDR3: CASSGAGQTIYEQYF. CDR3 DNA: TGTGCCAGCTCAGGAGCGGGACAGACCATCTACGAGCAGTACTTC.

The genes are TRBV19 and TRBJ2-7; maybe TRBD1 (6 bases). The germline gives CDR1 LNHDA, CDR2 SQIVND (reference sequence). The length of the CDR3 is 14 residues. Trimming cost V 10 bases and J 1 base, with 17 bases left between them. The CDR3 bases are TGTGCCACCAGCCAGACAGGACGGTCCTACGAGCAGTACTTC. Translated, it gives CATSQTGRSYEQYF.

Concerning this clone: One end of the junction is discordant with germline, which a read error may explain. The J gene is TRBJ1-2, the V gene TRBV7-9, with 9 bases lining up with TRBD1. Germline values: CDR1 SEHNR, CDR2 FQNEAQ (reference sequence). The CDR3 has 16 residues. The DNA for the CDR3 is TGTGCCAGCAGTTTAGGGTACAGACAGGGGGAATATGGCTACACCTTC. Its protein product is CASSLGYRQGEYGYTF.

The sample holds a few counts of this clone. Other DNA sequences within the sample encode an identical CDR3. The rearrangement joins TRBV5-4 to TRBJ1-6; D is unresolved. CDR1 is SGHNT and CDR2 is YYREEE in the germline V gene (reference sequence). CDR3 length equals 15 residues. Deletions cut 5 bases from V and 1 base from J, with 10 bases between. CDR3 in DNA: TGTGCCAGCAGTTTCGTAGGGTCCTATAATTCACCCCTCCACTTT. It yields the protein CASSFVGSYNSPLHF. The full variable domain, with the rest looked up from reference TRBV5-4 and TRBJ1-6, is ETGVTQSPTHLIKTRGQQVTLRCSSQSGHNTVSWYQQALGQGPQFIFQYYREEENGRGNFPPRFSGLQFPNYSSELNVNALELDDSALYLCASSFVGSYNSPLHFGNGTRLTVT.

The chain links TRBV5-5 to TRBJ1-1; unclear D gene. The CDR3 consists of 16 residues. Germline loops: CDR1 SGHKS, CDR2 YYEKEE (reference sequence). V dropped 0 bases and J dropped 0 bases, with 12 bases sitting between them. CDR3 protein: CASSLAPVIMNTEAFF. The CDR3 DNA reads as TGTGCCAGCAGCTTGGCCCCAGTGATCATGAACACTGAAGCTTTCTTT. The full variable domain, its missing parts supplied by reference TRBV5-5 and TRBJ1-1, is DAGVTQSPTHLIKTRGQQVTLRCSPISGHKSVSWYQQVLGQGPQFIFQYYEKEERGRGNFPDRFSARQFPNYSSELNVNALLLGDSALYLCASSLAPVIMNTEAFFGQGTRLTVV.

The CDR3 loop reads CASSLEGGGGPWFQYF. In nucleotides, the CDR3 is TGTGCCAGCAGCTTAGAGGGAGGAGGGGGGCCCTGGTTTCAGTACTTC. The V gene is TRBV7-8, the J gene TRBJ2-5, with D perhaps TRBD1 or TRBD2 (6 bases each). CDR3 length: 16 residues. CDR1 is SGHVS and CDR2 is FQNEAQ in the germline V gene. Trimming took off 1 base at V and 11 bases at J, with 23 bases between the two ends.

This clone appeared a single time. The chain has TRBV27 and TRBJ1-5, with a weak D call TRBD1 (5 bases). Per germline, CDR1 MNHEY and CDR2 SMNVEV (reference sequence). V gave up 4 bases and J gave up 7 bases, with 14 bases separating them. CDR3 length: 14 residues. The CDR3 DNA sequence: TGTGCCAGCAGTTCCGGGCAGGGAAGACAGCCCCAGCATTTT. Its protein is CASSSGQGRQPQHF.

This clone has a handful of counts. The V gene is TRBV29-1, the J gene TRBJ1-4, with D unclear. Trimming removed 4 bases at V and 5 bases at J, with 14 bases between. The CDR3 runs to 14 residues. Germline V gives CDR1 SQVTM, CDR2 ANQGSEA. The CDR3 loop is CSVGAGGMNEKLFF. DNA of the CDR3: TGCAGCGTTGGTGCAGGAGGGATGAATGAAAAACTGTTTTTT.

The rearrangement joins TRBV4-3 to TRBJ1-1, with D possibly being TRBD1 (6 bases). Germline assignment: CDR1 LGHNA and CDR2 YSLEER. V was shortened by 4 bases and J by 4 bases, with 16 bases between the two germline ends. The CDR3 consists of 15 residues. CDR3 sequence reads: CASSPSAGGTTEAFF. As DNA, the CDR3 is TGCGCCAGCAGCCCCTCGGCGGGGGGCACCACTGAAGCTTTCTTT.

This chain uses TRBV28 with TRBJ1-4; D is undetermined. This CDR3 spans 12 amino acids. Trimming pared 2 bases from V and 8 bases from J, leaving 6 bases between. The germline V gene has CDR1 MDHEN and CDR2 SYDVKM. This CDR3 is CASSLTREKLFF. As DNA, the CDR3 is TGTGCCAGCAGTTTAACGAGGGAAAAACTGTTTTTT.

The rearrangement uses TRBV12-5 and TRBJ2-3; TRBD1 matches 11 bases. CDR1 is LGHNT and CDR2 is FRNRAP in the germline V gene. The CDR3 loop spans 14 amino acids. The trim removed 6 bases at V and 5 bases at J, leaving 4 bases unmatched. The CDR3 bases are TGTGCTAGTGGGGACAGGGGGCTGGAAGATACGCAGTATTTT. It encodes CASGDRGLEDTQYF. The complete variable domain, with remaining parts taken from reference TRBV12-5 and TRBJ2-3, reads DARVTQTPRHKVTEMGQEVTMRCQPILGHNTVFWYRQTMMQGLELLAYFRNRAPLDDSGMPKDRFSAEMPDATLATLKIQPSEPRDSAVYFCASGDRGLEDTQYFGPGTRLTVL.

This chain uses TRBV21-1 with TRBJ2-5; the table calls TRBD1, which could not be checked here. TRBV21-1 is assigned pseudogene status. The CDR3 has 14 amino acids. CDR3: CASSKSCREETQYF. CDR3 nucleotides: TGTGCCAGCAGCAAAAGTTGCAGGGAAGAGACCCAGTACTTC.

The rearrangement joins TRBV9 to TRBJ2-6, with 9 bases lining up with TRBD1. J lost 2 bases, V lost 2 bases, and 2 bases had no gene match. The CDR3 is 16 amino acids. Per germline, CDR1 SGDLS and CDR2 YYNGEE. The CDR3 region has the DNA TGTGCCAGCAGCGTGACAGGGGGGGCTGGGGCCAACGTCCTGACTTTC. Its protein product is CASSVTGGAGANVLTF.

The chain is built from TRBV4-2 and TRBJ2-7; D is possibly TRBD1 (5 bases). Trimming took 2 bases from V and 0 from J, leaving 11 bases between them. CDR3 length equals 15 residues. The germline gives CDR1 LGHNA, CDR2 YNFKEQ. The CDR3 here is CASSQPTDNSYEQYF. The CDR3, as DNA: TGTGCCAGCAGCCAACCGACAGATAACTCCTACGAGCAGTACTTC.

This clone came up a few times. This chain links TRBV4-2 with TRBJ2-3, with 14 bases identical to TRBD2. Germline trimming cut 2 bases from V and 6 bases from J; bases unmatched to any gene: 10. This CDR3 is built from 18 residues. CDR1 and CDR2 from the germline V gene are LGHNA and YNFKEQ. Here the CDR3 reads CASSQRSGTSGSADTQYF. The CDR3 nucleotides read TGTGCCAGCAGCCAAAGATCCGGGACTAGCGGGAGCGCGGATACGCAGTATTTT.

This chain uses TRBV28 with TRBJ1-2; 8 bases align to TRBD1. The CDR3 has 15 amino acids. Germline CDR1 reads MDHEN; CDR2 reads SYDVKM. Trimming at V came to 5 bases and at J to 1 base, leaving 6 bases not matched to a gene. Written as DNA, the CDR3 is TGTGCCAGCAGTCGATCCGGACAGGGTAACTATGGCTACACCTTC. Protein: CASSRSGQGNYGYTF.

CDR3 in amino acids: CASRPPGPTWGYTF. The DNA of the CDR3 is TGTGCCAGCAGACCTCCGGGACCCACTTGGGGCTACACCTTC. This chain uses TRBV28 with TRBJ1-2; a possible D gene is TRBD1 (5 bases). V gave up 6 bases and J gave up 8 bases, with 19 bases separating them. Germline V gives CDR1 MDHEN, CDR2 SYDVKM. The CDR3 extends over 14 amino acids.

Here the CDR3 reads CASSPLDRLYGYTF. CDR3 bases: TGTGCCAGCAGCCCGCTAGACAGGCTCTATGGCTACACCTTC. V gene TRBV14 combines with J gene TRBJ1-2; D is perhaps TRBD1 (6 bases). V dropped 4 bases and J dropped 4 bases, with 13 bases sitting between them. The germline gives CDR1 SGHDN, CDR2 FVKESK. The length of the CDR3 is 14 residues. The variable domain in full, completed from reference TRBV14 and TRBJ1-2, reads EAGVTQFPSHSVIEKGQTVTLRCDPISGHDNLYWYRRVMGKEIKFLLHFVKESKQDESGMPNNRFLAERTGGTYSTLKVQPAELEDSGVYFCASSPLDRLYGYTFGSGTRLTVV.